This T cell receptor beta chain comes out of a study of cytomegalovirus exposure and HLA in healthy donors. Overall study context: A previous analysis identified more than 100 million unique TCR beta sequences derived from about 180 million T cells.

PCR primers comprised 60 Vbeta and 13 Jbeta primers. TCRdb keeps only in-frame clones here, not all; method: immunoSEQ multiplex PCR. The sample includes 100,000 to 150,000 clones, almost 85% of them seen just once. This clone was seen once. Its matching antigen is unknown. V lost 0 bases and J lost 4, with 10 bases in between. CDR1 and CDR2 (germline): KGHSH, LQKENI. The CDR3 has 15 amino acids. Regarding the study as a whole: Some segments of the V type, notably TRBV6-2 and TRBV6-3, were excluded as indistinguishable. Later genetic work tied a missense DCLRE1C variant to beta-chain V and J trimming. Later work showed greater clonal expansion in HLA-associated TCR beta chains than in equally common others.

J is TRBJ2-1 and V is TRBV18; maybe TRBD2 (5 bases). The TCR was taken from a boy aged 2 to 10 in good health and CMV-seronegative. What was sequenced was PBMCs. The chain's CDR3 is CASSPPGSKYNEQFF. Written as DNA, the CDR3 is TGTGCCAGCTCACCACCGGGGAGTAAGTACAATGAGCAGTTCTTC. Looking up the rest from reference TRBV18 and TRBJ2-1 gives the full variable domain: NAGVMQNPRHLVRRRGQEARLRCSPMKGHSHVYWYRQLPEEGLKFMVYLQKENIIDESGMPKERFSAEFPKEGPSILRIQQVVRGDSAAYFCASSPPGSKYNEQFFGPGTRLTVL.